This T cell receptor (beta chain) was sequenced for a study of blood T cell repertoires in COVID-19. Sequencing used immunoSEQ multiplex PCR; TCRdb keeps in-frame clones, though not all of them. The repertoire includes a few hundred thousand clones, around 88% of them detected once, and about 1.3% sits in the top ten. Germline V CDR1 and CDR2: MGHDK, SYGVNS. CDR3 size: 15 residues. J lost 2 bases, V lost 2 bases, and 4 bases had no gene match. This sequence originates from an elderly man with acute or convalescent COVID-19. This sequence joins TRBV25-1 and TRBJ2-7; 9 positions match TRBD1. Sequences were obtained from peripheral blood. CDR3 region: CASSEAGTGTYEQYF. The CDR3 nucleotides read TGTGCCAGCAGTGAAGCCGGGACAGGGACCTACGAGCAGTACTTC.